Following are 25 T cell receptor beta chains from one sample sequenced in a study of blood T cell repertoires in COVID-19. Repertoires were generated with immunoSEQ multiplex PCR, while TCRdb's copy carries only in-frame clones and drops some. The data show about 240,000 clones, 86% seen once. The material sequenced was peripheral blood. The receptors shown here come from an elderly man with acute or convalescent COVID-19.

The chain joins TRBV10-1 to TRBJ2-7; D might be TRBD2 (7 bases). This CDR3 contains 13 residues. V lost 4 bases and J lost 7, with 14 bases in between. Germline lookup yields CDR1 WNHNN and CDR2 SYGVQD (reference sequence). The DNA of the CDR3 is TGCGCCAGCAGTGCCTCGAGGGGGGGGGAGCAGTACTTC. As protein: CASSASRGGEQYF.

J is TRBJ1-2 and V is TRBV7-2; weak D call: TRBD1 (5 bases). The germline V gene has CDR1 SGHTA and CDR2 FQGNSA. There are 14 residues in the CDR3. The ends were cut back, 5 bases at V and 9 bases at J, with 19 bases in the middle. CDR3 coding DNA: TGTGCCAGCAGCCAAGACAGAAGGGATGCGAGCTACACCTTC. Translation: CASSQDRRDASYTF.

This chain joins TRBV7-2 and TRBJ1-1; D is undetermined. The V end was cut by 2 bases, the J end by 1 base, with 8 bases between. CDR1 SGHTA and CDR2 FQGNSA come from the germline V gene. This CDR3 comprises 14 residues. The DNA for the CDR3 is TGTGCCAGCAGCTTATTGCGGAAGAACACTGAAGCTTTCTTT. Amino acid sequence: CASSLLRKNTEAFF.

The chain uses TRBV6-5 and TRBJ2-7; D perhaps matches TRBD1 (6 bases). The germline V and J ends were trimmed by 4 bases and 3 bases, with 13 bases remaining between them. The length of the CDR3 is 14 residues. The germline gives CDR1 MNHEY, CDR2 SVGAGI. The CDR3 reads CASSFTGRLYEQYF. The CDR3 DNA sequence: TGTGCCAGCAGTTTTACAGGGAGACTCTACGAGCAGTACTTC.

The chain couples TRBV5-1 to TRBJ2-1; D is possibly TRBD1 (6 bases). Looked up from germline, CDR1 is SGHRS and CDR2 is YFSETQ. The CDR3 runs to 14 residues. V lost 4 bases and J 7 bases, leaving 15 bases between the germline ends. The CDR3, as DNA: TGCGCCAGCAGCCCCTCAGGGGCGGAGAATGAGCAGTTCTTC. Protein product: CASSPSGAENEQFF. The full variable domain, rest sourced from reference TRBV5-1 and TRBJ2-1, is KAGVTQTPRYLIKTRGQQVTLSCSPISGHRSVSWYQQTPGQGLQFLFEYFSETQRNKGNFPGRFSGRQFSNSRSEMNVSTLELGDSALYLCASSPSGAENEQFFGPGTRLTVL.

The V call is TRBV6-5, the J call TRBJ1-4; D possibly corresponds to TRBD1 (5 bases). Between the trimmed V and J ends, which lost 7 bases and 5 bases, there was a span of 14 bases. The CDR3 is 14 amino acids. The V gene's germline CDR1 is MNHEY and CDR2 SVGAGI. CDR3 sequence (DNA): TGTGCCAGCACTCGCGGGGGAACAAATGAAAAACTGTTTTTT. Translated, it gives CASTRGGTNEKLFF.

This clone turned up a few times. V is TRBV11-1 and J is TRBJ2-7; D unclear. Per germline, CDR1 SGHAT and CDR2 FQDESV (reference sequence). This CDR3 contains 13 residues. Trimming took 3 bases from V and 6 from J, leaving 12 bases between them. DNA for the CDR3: TGTGCCAGCAGCTTCCGTCAAGCATCCGAGCAGTACTTC. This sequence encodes CASSFRQASEQYF.

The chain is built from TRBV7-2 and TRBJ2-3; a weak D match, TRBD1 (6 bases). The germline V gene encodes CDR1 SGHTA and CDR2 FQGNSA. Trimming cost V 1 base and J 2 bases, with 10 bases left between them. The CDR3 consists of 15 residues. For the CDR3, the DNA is TGTGCCAGCAGCTTAGGGGGGCTTTCCACAGATACGCAGTATTTT. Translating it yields CASSLGGLSTDTQYF. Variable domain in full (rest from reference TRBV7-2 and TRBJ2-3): GAGVSQSPSNKVTEKGKDVELRCDPISGHTALYWYRQSLGQGLEFLIYFQGNSAPDKSGLPSDRFSAERTGGSVSTLTIQRTQQEDSAVYLCASSLGGLSTDTQYFGPGTRLTVL.

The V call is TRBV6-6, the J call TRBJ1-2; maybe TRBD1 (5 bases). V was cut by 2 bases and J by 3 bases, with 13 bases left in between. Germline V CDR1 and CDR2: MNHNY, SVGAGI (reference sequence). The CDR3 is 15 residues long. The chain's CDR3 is CASSYGAGRDYGYTF. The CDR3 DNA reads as TGTGCCAGCAGTTACGGAGCAGGGAGGGACTATGGCTACACCTTC.

The CDR3 DNA is TGCGCCAGCAGCGCCGGGACAGGGGGCTCTGGAAATCAGCCCCAGCATTTT. This encodes CASSAGTGGSGNQPQHF. The chain is built from TRBV5-1 and TRBJ1-5; 12 nucleotides agree with TRBD1. Germline-derived CDR1 and CDR2 are SGHRS and YFSETQ. The CDR3 has 17 amino acids. V shed 4 bases and J 4 bases; nucleotides not matched to a gene: 9.

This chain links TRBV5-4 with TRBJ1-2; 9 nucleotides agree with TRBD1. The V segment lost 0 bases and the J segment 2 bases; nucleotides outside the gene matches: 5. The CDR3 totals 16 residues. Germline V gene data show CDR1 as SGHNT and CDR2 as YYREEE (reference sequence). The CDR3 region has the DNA TGTGCCAGCAGCTTGGGGACAGGGGCAAGGAACTATGGCTACACCTTC. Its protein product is CASSLGTGARNYGYTF.

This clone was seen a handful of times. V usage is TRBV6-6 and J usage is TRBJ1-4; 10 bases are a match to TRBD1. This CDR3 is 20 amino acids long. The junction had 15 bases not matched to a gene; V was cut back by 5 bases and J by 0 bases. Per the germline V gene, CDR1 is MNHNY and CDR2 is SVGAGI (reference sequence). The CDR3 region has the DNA TGTGCCAGCAGTCCCCGGGGACAGGGGTCACGTAGAACAACTAATGAAAAACTGTTTTTT. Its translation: CASSPRGQGSRRTTNEKLFF.

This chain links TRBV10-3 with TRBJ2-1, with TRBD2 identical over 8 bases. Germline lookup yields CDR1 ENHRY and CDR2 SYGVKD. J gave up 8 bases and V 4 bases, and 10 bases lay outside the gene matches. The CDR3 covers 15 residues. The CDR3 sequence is CAISGGLAGIDEQFF. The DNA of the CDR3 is TGTGCCATCAGTGGGGGCTTAGCGGGGATAGATGAGCAGTTCTTC.

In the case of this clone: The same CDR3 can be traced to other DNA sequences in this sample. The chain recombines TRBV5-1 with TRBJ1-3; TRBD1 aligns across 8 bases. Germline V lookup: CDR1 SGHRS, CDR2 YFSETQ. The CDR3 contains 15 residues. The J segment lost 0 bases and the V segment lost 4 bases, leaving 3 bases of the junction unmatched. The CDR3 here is CASSPTGDSGNTIYF. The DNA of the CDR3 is TGCGCCAGCAGCCCGACAGGGGACTCTGGAAACACCATATATTTT.

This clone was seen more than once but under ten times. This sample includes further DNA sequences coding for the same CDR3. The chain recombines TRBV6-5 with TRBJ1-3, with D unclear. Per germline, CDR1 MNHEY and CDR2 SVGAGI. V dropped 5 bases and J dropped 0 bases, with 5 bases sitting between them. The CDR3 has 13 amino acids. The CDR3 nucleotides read TGTGCCAGCAGTAGGAGCTCTGGAAACACCATATATTTT. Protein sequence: CASSRSSGNTIYF.

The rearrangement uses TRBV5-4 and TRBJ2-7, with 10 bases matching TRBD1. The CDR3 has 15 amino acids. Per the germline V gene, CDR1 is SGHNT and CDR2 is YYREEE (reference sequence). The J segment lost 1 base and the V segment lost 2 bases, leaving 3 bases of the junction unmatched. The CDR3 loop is CASSLPGQGSYEQYF. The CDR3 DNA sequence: TGTGCCAGCAGCTTACCGGGACAGGGGTCCTACGAGCAGTACTTC.

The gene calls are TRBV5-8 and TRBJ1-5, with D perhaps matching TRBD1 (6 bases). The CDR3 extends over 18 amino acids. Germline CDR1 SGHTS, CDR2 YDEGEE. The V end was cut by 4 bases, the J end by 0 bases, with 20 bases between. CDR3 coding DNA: TGTGCCAGCAGCCTACTAACGGACAGCTCTTATAGCAATCAGCCCCAGCATTTT. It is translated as CASSLLTDSSYSNQPQHF.

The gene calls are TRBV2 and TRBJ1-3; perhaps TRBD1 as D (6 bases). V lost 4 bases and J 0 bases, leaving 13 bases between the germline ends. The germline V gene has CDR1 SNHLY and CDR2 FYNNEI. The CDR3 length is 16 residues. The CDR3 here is CASSADRSSSGNTIYF. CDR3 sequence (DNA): TGTGCCAGCAGTGCCGACAGGTCCAGCTCTGGAAACACCATATATTTT.

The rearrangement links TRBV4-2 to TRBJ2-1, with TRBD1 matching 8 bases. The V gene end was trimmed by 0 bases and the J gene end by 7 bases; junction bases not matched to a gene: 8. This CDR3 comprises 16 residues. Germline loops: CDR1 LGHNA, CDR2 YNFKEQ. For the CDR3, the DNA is TGTGCCAGCAGCCAAGATTCTGGAACAGGGGGGAATGAGCAGTTCTTC. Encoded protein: CASSQDSGTGGNEQFF.

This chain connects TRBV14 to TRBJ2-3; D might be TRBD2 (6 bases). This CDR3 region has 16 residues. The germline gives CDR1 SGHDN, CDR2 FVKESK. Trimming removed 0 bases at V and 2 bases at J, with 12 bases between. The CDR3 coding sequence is TGTGCCAGCAGCCAAGATGGCGGGGCGATCACAGATACGCAGTATTTT. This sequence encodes CASSQDGGAITDTQYF.

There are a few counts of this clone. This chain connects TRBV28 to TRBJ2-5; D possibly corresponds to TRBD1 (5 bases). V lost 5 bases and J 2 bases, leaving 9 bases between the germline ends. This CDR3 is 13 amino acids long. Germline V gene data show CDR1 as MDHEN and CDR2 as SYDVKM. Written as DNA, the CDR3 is TGTGCCAGCAGTCGACAGTTGCAAGAGACCCAGTACTTC. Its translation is CASSRQLQETQYF.

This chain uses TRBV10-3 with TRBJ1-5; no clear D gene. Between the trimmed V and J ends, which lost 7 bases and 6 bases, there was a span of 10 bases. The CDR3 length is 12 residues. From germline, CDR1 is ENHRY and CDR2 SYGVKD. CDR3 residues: CAITDGAQPQHF. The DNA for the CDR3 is TGTGCCATCACTGACGGAGCTCAGCCCCAGCATTTT.

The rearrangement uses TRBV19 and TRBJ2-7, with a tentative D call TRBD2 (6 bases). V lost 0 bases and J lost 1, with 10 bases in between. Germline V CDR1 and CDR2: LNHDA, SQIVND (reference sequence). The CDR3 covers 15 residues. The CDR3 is CASSIERGPSYEQYF. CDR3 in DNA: TGTGCCAGTAGTATAGAGCGGGGTCCATCCTACGAGCAGTACTTC.

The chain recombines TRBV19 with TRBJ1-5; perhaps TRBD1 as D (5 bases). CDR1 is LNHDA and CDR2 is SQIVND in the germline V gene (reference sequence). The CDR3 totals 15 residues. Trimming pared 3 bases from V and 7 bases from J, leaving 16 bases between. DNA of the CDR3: TGTGCCAGTAGTATGAGCGGGGGAGCGAAACAGCCCCAGCATTTT. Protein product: CASSMSGGAKQPQHF.

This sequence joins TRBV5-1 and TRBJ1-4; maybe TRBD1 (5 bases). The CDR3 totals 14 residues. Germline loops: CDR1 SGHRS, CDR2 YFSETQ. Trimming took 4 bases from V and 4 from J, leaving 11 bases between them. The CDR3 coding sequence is TGCGCCAGCAGCCATGACAGCGTTAATGAAAAACTGTTTTTT. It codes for CASSHDSVNEKLFF. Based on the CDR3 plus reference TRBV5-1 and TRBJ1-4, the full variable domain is KAGVTQTPRYLIKTRGQQVTLSCSPISGHRSVSWYQQTPGQGLQFLFEYFSETQRNKGNFPGRFSGRQFSNSRSEMNVSTLELGDSALYLCASSHDSVNEKLFFGSGTQLSVL.